This TCR beta chain was profiled in a study of shared clonotypes between healthy human individuals. General observations from the study: Shared clonotypes across all four donors exceeded non-shared ones in generation probability.

Every subset had its genomic DNA shared out evenly among several immunoSEQ plates. The repertoire was sequenced with immunoSEQ multiplex PCR; TCRdb's copy has only in-frame clones and lacks some. The sample contains about 2.3 million clones, just under 95% of which appear only once. Concerning this clone: Its target is unknown.

The germline V and J ends were trimmed by 4 bases and 8 bases, with 11 bases remaining between them. This CDR3 spans 13 amino acids. Germline-derived CDR1 and CDR2 are MGHRA and YSYEKL. The authors divided CD4+ cells into CD45RA+ naive and CD45RA-negative memory subsets. Sequencing input: naive CD4+ T cells from PBMCs. The subset here: CD45RA+ positively selected. This sequence joins TRBV4-1 and TRBJ1-4; D gene unclear. The source is a man aged 18 to 30 in good health. Some clones in this sample may be carry-over from other donors' samples. CDR3 in amino acids: CASSPHMSEKLFF. CDR3 in DNA: TGCGCCAGCAGCCCCCATATGTCCGAAAAACTGTTTTTT.